The clone carrying this T cell receptor beta chain occurred many times. Its antigen is unidentified. The CDR3 is cut off 3 residues early in the read; its end comes from the germline J gene. The data were taken from a study of T cell clonality in common variable immunodeficiency. Study results and limitations: Common variable immunodeficiency TCR beta sequences reportedly had fewer deletions and N-nucleotide insertions.

TCRdb's table, derived via immunoSEQ multiplex PCR, lists solely in-frame clones and lacks some. This repertoire holds around 20,000 clones, and none appear only once. V shed 3 bases and J shed 4 bases, with 13 bases lying between them. Looked up from germline, CDR1 is SNHLY and CDR2 is FYNNEI. The CDR3 spans 15 residues. The source material was peripheral blood mononuclear cells. This TCR was sampled from a human donor with common variable immunodeficiency. V and J are TRBV2 and TRBJ2-1; D might be TRBD1 (5 bases). CDR3: CASSDGAQTYNEQFF. CDR3 DNA, as far as it was read: TGTGCCAGCAGTGATGGGGCGCAGACTTACAATGAG. Full variable domain (missing parts from reference TRBV2 and TRBJ2-1): EPEVTQTPSHQVTQMGQEVILRCVPISNHLYFYWYRQILGQKVEFLVSFYNNEISEKSEIFDDQFSVERPDGSNFTLKIRSTKLEDSAMYFCASSDGAQTYNEQFFGPGTRLTVL.